This T cell receptor beta chain originates from a study of shared T cell receptors in the human thymus. This CDR3 spans 17 amino acids. V was clipped by 4 bases and J by 7 bases; unmatched bases: 14. The germline V gene encodes CDR1 SGHRS and CDR2 YFSETQ. Only a few counts were recorded for this clone. Clones were read by immunoSEQ multiplex PCR, and TCRdb kept only the in-frame ones, dropping some. The repertoire holds 700,000 to 750,000 clones, with approximately 85% as singletons. These data are also associated with another study on human thymus T cells. That work contributes: Thymus specimens were resections from corrective heart surgery.

This TCR derives from a girl under two years old with a congenital heart defect. Source material: thymocytes. The chain carries TRBV5-1 and TRBJ1-6; 7 bases match TRBD1. This CDR3 is CASSPGTVTKGNSPLHF. The CDR3, as DNA: TGCGCCAGCAGCCCTGGGACAGTGACAAAGGGGAATTCACCCCTCCACTTT.